This T cell receptor beta chain derives from a study of cytomegalovirus exposure and HLA in healthy donors. PCR primers comprised 60 Vbeta and 13 Jbeta primers. The assay was immunoSEQ multiplex PCR, and TCRdb's table has in-frame clones only and misses some. Among fewer than 200,000 clones listed, about an eighth were seen once. CDR3 length: 14 amino acids. Germline V gives CDR1 SGHNT, CDR2 YENEEA. Trimming shortened V by 1 base and J by 6 bases, and 10 bases separated the two germline ends. The sample taken for sequencing was PBMCs. The gene calls are TRBV11-3 and TRBJ1-5; D uncertain. This receptor was identified in a man in his fifties or sixties in good health and CMV-seropositive. As DNA, the CDR3 is TGTGCCAGCAGCTTAGGAGGCCGGGGTCAGCCCCAGCATTTT. Residues: CASSLGGRGQPQHF. The variable domain in full, completed from reference TRBV11-3 and TRBJ1-5, reads EAGVVQSPRYKIIEKKQPVAFWCNPISGHNTLYWYLQNLGQGPELLIRYENEEAVDDSQLPKDRFSAERLKGVDSTLKIQPAELGDSAVYLCASSLGGRGQPQHFGDGTRLSIL.